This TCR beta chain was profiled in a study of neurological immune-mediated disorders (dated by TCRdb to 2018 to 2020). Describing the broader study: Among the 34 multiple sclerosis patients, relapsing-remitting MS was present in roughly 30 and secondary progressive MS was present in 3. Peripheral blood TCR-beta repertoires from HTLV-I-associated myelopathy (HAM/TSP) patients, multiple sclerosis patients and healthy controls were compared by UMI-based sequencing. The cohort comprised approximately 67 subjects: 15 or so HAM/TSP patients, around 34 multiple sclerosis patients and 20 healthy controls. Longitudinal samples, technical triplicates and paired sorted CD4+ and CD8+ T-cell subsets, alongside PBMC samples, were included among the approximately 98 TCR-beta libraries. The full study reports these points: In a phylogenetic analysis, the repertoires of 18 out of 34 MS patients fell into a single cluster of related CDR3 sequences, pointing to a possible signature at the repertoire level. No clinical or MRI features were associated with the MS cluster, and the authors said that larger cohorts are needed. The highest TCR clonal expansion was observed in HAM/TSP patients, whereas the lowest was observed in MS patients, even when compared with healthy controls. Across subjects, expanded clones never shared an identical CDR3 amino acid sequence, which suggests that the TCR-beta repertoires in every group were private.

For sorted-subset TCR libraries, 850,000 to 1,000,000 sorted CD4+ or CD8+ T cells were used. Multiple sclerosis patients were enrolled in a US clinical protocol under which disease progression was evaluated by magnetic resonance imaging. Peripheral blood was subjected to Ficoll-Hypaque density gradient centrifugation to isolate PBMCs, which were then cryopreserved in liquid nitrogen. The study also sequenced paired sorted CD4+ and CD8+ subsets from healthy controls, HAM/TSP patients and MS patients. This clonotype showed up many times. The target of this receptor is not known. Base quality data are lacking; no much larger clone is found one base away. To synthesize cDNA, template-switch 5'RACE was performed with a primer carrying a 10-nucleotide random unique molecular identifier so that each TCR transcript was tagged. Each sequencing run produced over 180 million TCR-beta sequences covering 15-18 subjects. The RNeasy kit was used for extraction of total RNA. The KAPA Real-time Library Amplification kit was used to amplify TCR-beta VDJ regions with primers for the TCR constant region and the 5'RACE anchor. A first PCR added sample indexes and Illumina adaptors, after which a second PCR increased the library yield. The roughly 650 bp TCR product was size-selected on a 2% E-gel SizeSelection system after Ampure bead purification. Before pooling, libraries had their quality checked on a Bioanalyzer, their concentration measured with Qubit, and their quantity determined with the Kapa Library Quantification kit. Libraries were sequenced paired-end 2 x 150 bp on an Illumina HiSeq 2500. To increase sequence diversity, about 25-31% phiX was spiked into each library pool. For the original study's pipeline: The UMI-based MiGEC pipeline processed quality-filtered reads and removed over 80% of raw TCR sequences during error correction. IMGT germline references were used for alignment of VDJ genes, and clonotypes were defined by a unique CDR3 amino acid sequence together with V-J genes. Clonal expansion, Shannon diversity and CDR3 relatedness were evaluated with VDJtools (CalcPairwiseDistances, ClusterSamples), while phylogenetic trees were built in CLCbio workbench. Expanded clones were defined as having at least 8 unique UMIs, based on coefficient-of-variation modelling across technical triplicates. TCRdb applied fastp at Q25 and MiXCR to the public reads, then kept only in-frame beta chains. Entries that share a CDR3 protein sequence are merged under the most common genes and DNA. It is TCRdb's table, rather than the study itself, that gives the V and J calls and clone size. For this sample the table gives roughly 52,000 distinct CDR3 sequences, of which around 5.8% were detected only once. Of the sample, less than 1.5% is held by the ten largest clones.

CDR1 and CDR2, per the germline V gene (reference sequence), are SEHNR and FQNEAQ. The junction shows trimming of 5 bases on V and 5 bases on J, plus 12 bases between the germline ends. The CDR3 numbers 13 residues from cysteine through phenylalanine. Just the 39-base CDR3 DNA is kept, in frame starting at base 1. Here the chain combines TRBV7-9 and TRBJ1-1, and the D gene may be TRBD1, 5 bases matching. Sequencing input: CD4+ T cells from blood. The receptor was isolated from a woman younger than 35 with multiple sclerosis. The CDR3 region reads CASSRGEETEAFF. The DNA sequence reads TGTGCCAGCAGCCGAGGGGAGGAGACTGAAGCTTTCTTT.